Described below is a single TCR beta chain sequence and its context. This entry comes from a study of blood T cell repertoires in COVID-19. Looking at the study overall: Material from acute and convalescent COVID-19 was sourced from the United States, Italy and Spain. The cDNA or gDNA used as material had been derived from T cells, B-cell-depleted T cells, or PBMCs.

Germline V gene sequence: CDR1 LNHDA, CDR2 SQIVND (reference sequence). V shed 6 bases and J shed 4 bases, with 19 bases lying between them. This CDR3 spans 16 amino acids. In the authors' methods: Using reference gene primer amplification, nucleated cell counts were estimated. The table came from immunoSEQ multiplex PCR; TCRdb's copy has only in-frame clones and leaves some out. For V, J and clone size, that table is used; D and trimming come from the DNA. The sample comprises roughly 250,000 clones, over 80% of which are singletons, and 3.7% rests with the top ten. This TCR derives from a middle-aged woman with acute or convalescent COVID-19. The sample was peripheral blood. The genes are TRBV19 and TRBJ1-5; D remains ambiguous. CDR3 region: CASSIEGWRENQPQHF. The CDR3 region has the DNA TGTGCCAGTAGCATTGAGGGATGGAGGGAGAATCAGCCCCAGCATTTT.